This entry lists 18 T cell receptor beta chains sequenced from one sample in a study of cytomegalovirus exposure and HLA in healthy donors. The PCR was carried out with 60 Vbeta primers and 13 Jbeta primers. The assay was immunoSEQ multiplex PCR, and TCRdb's table has in-frame clones only and misses some. The table has around 150,000 clones, around 73% seen once. The sequencing sample was made of PBMCs. The receptors come from a male donor in good health and CMV-seronegative.

Of note for this clone: This sample includes further DNA sequences coding for the same CDR3. V is TRBV4-3 and J is TRBJ1-1; the D is unclear. V gave up 0 bases and J gave up 8 bases, with 10 bases separating them. CDR3 size: 13 residues. Germline CDR1 LGHNA, CDR2 YSLEER. The CDR3 sequence is CASSQDRGREAFF. CDR3 in DNA: TGCGCCAGCAGCCAAGATCGGGGAAGGGAAGCTTTCTTT.

The chain recombines TRBV19 with TRBJ2-2; D might be TRBD2 (6 bases). This CDR3 region has 16 residues. V lost 7 bases and J lost 5, with 20 bases in between. CDR1 is LNHDA, CDR2 SQIVND, per germline (reference sequence). The CDR3 DNA reads TGTGCCAGTAAAGAGCGGGCCACCACAGGTACCGGGGAGCTGTTTTTT. Its protein product is CASKERATTGTGELFF.

The chain is built from TRBV4-3 and TRBJ2-1; the D gene is possibly TRBD2 (6 bases). Germline CDR1 and CDR2: LGHNA and YSLEER. Trimming shortened V by 3 bases and J by 11 bases, and 17 bases separated the two germline ends. The CDR3 contains 14 residues. The CDR3 region is CASSHGDSGTQQFF. The CDR3 region has the DNA TGCGCCAGCAGCCATGGGGACTCCGGGACTCAGCAGTTCTTC.

This chain links TRBV10-3 with TRBJ2-7, with a possible D match to TRBD1 (5 bases). Germline values: CDR1 ENHRY, CDR2 SYGVKD. The V end was cut by 4 bases, the J end by 2 bases, with 9 bases between. This CDR3 has 13 amino acids. The CDR3 nucleotides are TGTGCCATCAGTGGGAGACAGCCCTACGAGCAGTACTTC. Translating it yields CAISGRQPYEQYF.

The chain is built from TRBV2 and TRBJ1-1, with 7 bases that match TRBD1. This CDR3 contains 15 residues. Trimming removed 4 bases from V and 0 bases from J; junction bases left unmatched: 5. The germline gives CDR1 SNHLY, CDR2 FYNNEI. The CDR3 loop reads CASSVQGTLNTEAFF. CDR3 nucleotide sequence: TGTGCCAGCAGTGTACAGGGGACCCTGAACACTGAAGCTTTCTTT.

In this sample, this clone turned up once. The chain employs TRBV28 and TRBJ2-3; D is possibly TRBD2 (5 bases). V lost 7 bases, J lost 0 bases, and 17 bases lay in between. This CDR3 contains 16 residues. From germline, CDR1 is MDHEN and CDR2 SYDVKM. This CDR3 is CASNVAAASSTDTQYF. As DNA, the CDR3 is TGTGCCAGCAACGTAGCAGCGGCTTCTAGCACAGATACGCAGTATTTT.

CDR3 residues: CASSLLAGTHNEQFF. CDR3 DNA: TGTGCCAGCAGCTTATTGGCGGGAACACACAATGAGCAGTTCTTC. V is TRBV7-3 and J is TRBJ2-1, with D perhaps TRBD2 (6 bases). The germline CDR1 and CDR2 sequences are SGHTA and FQGTGA. V shed 2 bases and J shed 5 bases, with 13 bases lying between them. The CDR3 sequence is 15 residues long.

The V call is TRBV5-1, the J call TRBJ2-1; a weak D match, TRBD2 (6 bases). The CDR3 extends over 15 amino acids. Trimming shortened V by 1 base and J by 4 bases, and 12 bases separated the two germline ends. Germline lookup yields CDR1 SGHRS and CDR2 YFSETQ. CDR3 protein: CASSLSQGGYNEQFF. The DNA of the CDR3 is TGCGCCAGCAGCTTGAGCCAGGGAGGTTACAATGAGCAGTTCTTC.

This chain joins TRBV5-4 and TRBJ1-2, with D uncertain. The CDR3 contains 13 residues. Germline CDR1 and CDR2: SGHNT and YYREEE (reference sequence). The V end was cut by 1 base, the J end by 3 bases, with 7 bases between. CDR3 sequence reads: CASSLRQDYGYTF. The CDR3 DNA reads TGTGCCAGCAGCTTGAGGCAGGACTATGGCTACACCTTC.

V and J are TRBV25-1 and TRBJ1-1; D perhaps matches TRBD1 (6 bases). Germline assignment: CDR1 MGHDK and CDR2 SYGVNS. The ends were cut back, 8 bases at V and 2 bases at J, with 15 bases in the middle. CDR3 length: 14 residues. The CDR3 DNA follows: TGTGCCAGCGGACTAGGGGGGGACAACACTGAAGCTTTCTTT. As protein: CASGLGGDNTEAFF.

The chain combines TRBV13 with TRBJ1-4; no definite D call. V was cut by 4 bases and J by 3 bases, with 12 bases left in between. Per germline, CDR1 PRHDT and CDR2 FYEKMQ (reference sequence). The CDR3 consists of 15 residues. In nucleotides, the CDR3 is TGTGCCAGCAGCTCCCGTGGAGGTGCTAATGAAAAACTGTTTTTT. Translation: CASSSRGGANEKLFF.

V gene TRBV27 combines with J gene TRBJ2-7, with D maybe TRBD2 (5 bases). V lost 5 bases, J lost 3 bases, and 14 bases lay in between. The CDR3 runs 14 residues. Per germline, CDR1 MNHEY and CDR2 SMNVEV (reference sequence). This CDR3 is CASSPSGSYYEQYF. In DNA, the CDR3 is TGTGCCAGCAGTCCGTCGGGATCCTACTACGAGCAGTACTTC.

This chain connects TRBV20-1 to TRBJ2-7; perhaps TRBD1 as D (5 bases). V was clipped by 3 bases and J by 4 bases, with 7 bases between them. The CDR3 consists of 11 residues. Germline-derived CDR1 and CDR2 are DFQATT and SNEGSKA (reference sequence). This CDR3 reads CSASPGYEQYF. In nucleotides, the CDR3 is TGCAGTGCTAGCCCAGGGTACGAGCAGTACTTC.

The chain carries TRBV10-3 and TRBJ2-7; D call uncertain. Germline V CDR1 and CDR2: ENHRY, SYGVKD. The CDR3 is 11 residues long. Between the trimmed V and J ends, which lost 3 bases and 5 bases, there was a span of 5 bases. CDR3 sequence (DNA): TGTGCCATCAGTGAATTTAACGAGCAGTACTTC. Amino acid sequence: CAISEFNEQYF.

The chain carries TRBV6-5 and TRBJ2-7, with 9 bases fitting TRBD1. Germline CDR1 MNHEY, CDR2 SVGAGI. The CDR3 contains 14 residues. With V trimmed by 0 bases and J by 4 bases, 1 base remained unmatched. CDR3: CASSYSGTGYEQYF. The CDR3 DNA reads TGTGCCAGCAGTTACTCGGGGACAGGGTACGAGCAGTACTTC.

The rearrangement links TRBV4-1 to TRBJ1-2; maybe TRBD1 (5 bases). This CDR3 has 15 residues. Trimming removed 0 bases at V and 3 bases at J, with 11 bases between. CDR1 and CDR2 from the germline V gene are MGHRA and YSYEKL. CDR3 sequence (DNA): TGCGCCAGCAGCCAAGAGGCAGGGAATCACTATGGCTACACCTTC. Amino acid sequence: CASSQEAGNHYGYTF.

The J gene is TRBJ2-5, the V gene TRBV4-2, with 13 positions matching TRBD2. V was clipped by 1 base and J by 7 bases; unmatched bases: 3. The CDR3 is made up of 15 amino acids. Germline V gene sequence: CDR1 LGHNA, CDR2 YNFKEQ. CDR3 DNA: TGTGCCAGCAGCCAAGTTACTAGCGGGAGGGGGACCCAGTACTTC. Amino acid sequence: CASSQVTSGRGTQYF.

This clone appeared once. This chain connects TRBV5-8 to TRBJ2-3, with D unclear. Germline lookup yields CDR1 SGHTS and CDR2 YDEGEE. Trimming stripped 4 bases from V and 2 bases from J, with 14 bases between. CDR3 length equals 15 residues. The CDR3 DNA is TGTGCCAGCAGCGAGGAAATGACCTACACAGATACGCAGTATTTT. It specifies CASSEEMTYTDTQYF.